This T cell receptor (beta chain) originates from a study of T cells in Graves' hyperthyroidism and ophthalmopathy. Newly diagnosed hyperthyroidism patients aged 18 to 65 years had disease lasting under 2 months. Exclusion criteria comprised uncontrolled infection, other autoimmune disease, pregnancy or lactation. Amplification yielded TCR beta CDR3 regions, with RNA transcripts as the source. With the HTBI primer set, the TCR CDR3 went through a first round of RT-PCR. TCRdb re-derived calls from the multiplex PCR reads in MiXCR, one entry per CDR3 protein. The table includes some 270,000 distinct CDR3 sequences, roughly 15% detected once. General study results and limits: With a median lead of roughly 6.8 months before onset, the model predicted ophthalmopathy.

In its sample, this clonotype was seen a few times. The antigen is unknown. The sample comprised blood. The clonotype originates from a woman aged 40 to 55 with Graves' hyperthyroidism.

The CDR3 nucleotides are TGTGCCAGCAGCTTAGTGGTTGCGCGGGGGTATACGCAGTATTTT. Translated: CASSLVVARGYTQYF. The chain recombines TRBV11-3 with TRBJ2-3; 7 nucleotides line up with TRBD2. Germline assignment: CDR1 SGHNT and CDR2 YENEEA. Trimming removed 1 base from V and 7 bases from J; junction bases left unmatched: 8. CDR3 length: 15 amino acids.